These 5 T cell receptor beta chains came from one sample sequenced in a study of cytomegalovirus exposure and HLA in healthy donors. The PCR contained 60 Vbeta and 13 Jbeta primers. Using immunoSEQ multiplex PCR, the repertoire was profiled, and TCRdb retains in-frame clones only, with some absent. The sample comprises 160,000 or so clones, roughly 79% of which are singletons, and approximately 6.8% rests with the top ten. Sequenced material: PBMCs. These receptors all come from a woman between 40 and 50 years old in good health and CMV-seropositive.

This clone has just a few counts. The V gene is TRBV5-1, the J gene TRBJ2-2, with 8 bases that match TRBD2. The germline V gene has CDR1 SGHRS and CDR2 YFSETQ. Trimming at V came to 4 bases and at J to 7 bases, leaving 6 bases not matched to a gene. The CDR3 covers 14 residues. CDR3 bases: TGCGCCAGCAGCCCAGCGGGGGCGGTCGGGGAGCTGTTTTTT. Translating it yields CASSPAGAVGELFF.

The CDR3 DNA is TGTGCCAGCAGCCTCCGTCCAGACTCTGGAAACACCATATATTTT. It is translated as CASSLRPDSGNTIYF. The chain uses TRBV6-5 and TRBJ1-3; unclear D gene. The CDR3 totals 15 residues. V was pared by 6 bases and J by 0 bases, with 12 bases between. The V gene's germline CDR1 is MNHEY and CDR2 SVGAGI.

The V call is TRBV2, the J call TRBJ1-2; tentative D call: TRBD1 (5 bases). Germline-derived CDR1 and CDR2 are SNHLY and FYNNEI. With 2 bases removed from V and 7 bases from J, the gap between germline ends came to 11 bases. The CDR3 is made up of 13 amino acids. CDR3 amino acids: CASSETGGTGYTF. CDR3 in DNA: TGTGCCAGCAGTGAAACAGGAGGGACTGGCTACACCTTC.

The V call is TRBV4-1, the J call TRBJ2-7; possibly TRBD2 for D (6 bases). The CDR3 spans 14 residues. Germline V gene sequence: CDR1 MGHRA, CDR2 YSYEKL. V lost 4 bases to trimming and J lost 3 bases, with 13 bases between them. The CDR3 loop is CASSLPGGDYEQYF. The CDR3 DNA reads TGCGCCAGCAGCCTCCCCGGAGGGGACTACGAGCAGTACTTC.

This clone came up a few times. Written as DNA, the CDR3 is TGTGCCTGGAAGGCGGCAGAAAACACTGAAGCTTTCTTT. Translation: CAWKAAENTEAFF. The chain uses TRBV30 and TRBJ1-1; D gene uncertain. Trimming pared 4 bases from V and 2 bases from J, leaving 11 bases between. This CDR3 is built from 13 residues. CDR1 is GTSNPN and CDR2 is SVGIG in the germline V gene (reference sequence). Complete variable domain (other parts from reference TRBV30 and TRBJ1-1): SQTIHQWPATLVQPVGSPLSLECTVEGTSNPNLYWYRQAAGRGLQLLFYSVGIGQISSEVPQNLSASRPQDRQFILSSKKLLLSDSGFYLCAWKAAENTEAFFGQGTRLTVV.